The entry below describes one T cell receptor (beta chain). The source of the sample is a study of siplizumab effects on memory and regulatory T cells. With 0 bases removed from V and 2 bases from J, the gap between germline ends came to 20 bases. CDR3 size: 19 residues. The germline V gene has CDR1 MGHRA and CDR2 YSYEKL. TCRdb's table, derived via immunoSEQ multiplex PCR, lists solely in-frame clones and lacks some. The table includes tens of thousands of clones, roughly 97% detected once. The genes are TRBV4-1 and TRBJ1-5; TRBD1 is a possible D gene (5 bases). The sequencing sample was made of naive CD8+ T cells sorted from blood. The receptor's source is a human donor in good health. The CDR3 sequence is CASSQDGVGGTMGNQPQHF. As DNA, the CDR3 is TGCGCCAGCAGCCAAGATGGCGTTGGGGGAACGATGGGCAATCAGCCCCAGCATTTT.